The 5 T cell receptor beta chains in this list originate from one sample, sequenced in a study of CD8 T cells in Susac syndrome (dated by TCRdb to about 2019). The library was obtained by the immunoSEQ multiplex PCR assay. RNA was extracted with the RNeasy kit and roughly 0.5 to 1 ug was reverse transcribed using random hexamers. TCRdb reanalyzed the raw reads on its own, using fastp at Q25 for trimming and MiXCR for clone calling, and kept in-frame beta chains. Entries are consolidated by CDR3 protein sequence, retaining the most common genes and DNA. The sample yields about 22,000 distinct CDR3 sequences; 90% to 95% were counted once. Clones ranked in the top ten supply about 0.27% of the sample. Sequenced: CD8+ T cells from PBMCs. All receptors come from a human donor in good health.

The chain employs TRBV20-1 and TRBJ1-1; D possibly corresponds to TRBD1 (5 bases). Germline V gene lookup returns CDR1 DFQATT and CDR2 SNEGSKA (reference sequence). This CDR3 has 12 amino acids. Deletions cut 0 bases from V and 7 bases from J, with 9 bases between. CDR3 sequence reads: CSARDGTNEAFF. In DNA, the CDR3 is TGCAGTGCTAGAGATGGGACCAATGAAGCTTTCTTT.

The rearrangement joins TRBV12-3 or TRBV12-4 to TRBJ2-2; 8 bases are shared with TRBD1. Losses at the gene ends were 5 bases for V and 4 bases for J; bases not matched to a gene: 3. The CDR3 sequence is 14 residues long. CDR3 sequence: CASSLQGATGELFF. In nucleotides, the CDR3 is TGTGCCAGCAGTCTCCAGGGGGCCACCGGGGAGCTGTTTTTT.

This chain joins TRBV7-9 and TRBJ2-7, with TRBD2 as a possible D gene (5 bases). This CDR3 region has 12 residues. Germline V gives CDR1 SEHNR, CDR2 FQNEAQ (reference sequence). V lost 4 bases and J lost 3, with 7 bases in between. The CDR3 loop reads CASSSDYYEQYF. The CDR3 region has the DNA TGTGCCAGCAGCTCCGACTACTACGAGCAGTACTTC.

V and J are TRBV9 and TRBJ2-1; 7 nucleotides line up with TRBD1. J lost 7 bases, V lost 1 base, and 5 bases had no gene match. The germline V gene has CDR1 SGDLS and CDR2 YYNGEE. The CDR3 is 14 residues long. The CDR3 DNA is TGTGCCAGCAGCGTAAGGGGGACAGTGAATGAGCAGTTCTTC. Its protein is CASSVRGTVNEQFF.

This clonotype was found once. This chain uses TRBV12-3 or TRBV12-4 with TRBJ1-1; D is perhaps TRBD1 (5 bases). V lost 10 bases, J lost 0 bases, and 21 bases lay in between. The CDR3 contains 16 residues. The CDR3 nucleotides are TGTGCCACCGAGGAGGGGATTCCCCACCTGAACACTGAAGCTTTCTTT. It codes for CATEEGIPHLNTEAFF.